The clone carrying this TCR beta chain has just a few counts. Its specificity is unknown. This entry comes from a study of T cell repertoires in cytomegalovirus infection. Study results and caveats: HLA-C-restricted CMV clonotypes gave the most frequent clonotype in two of eight donors.

One entry per CDR3 protein, called by TCRdb with MiXCR from the reads. The data hold under 150,000 distinct CDR3 sequences, with more than 30% observed a single time. This CDR3 contains 14 residues. Trimming pared 1 base from V and 5 bases from J, leaving 12 bases between. Germline CDR1 reads SGHVS; CDR2 reads FQNEAQ. This TCR was recovered from a human donor in good health (CMV status not recorded). Some clones in this sample may be carry-over from other donors' samples. Sequencing was performed on CD8+ T cells from cultured PBMCs, taken from culture after CMV antigen stimulation. The chain has TRBV7-8 and TRBJ2-7; D unclear. CDR3 residues: CASSLEAGAHEQYF. As DNA, the CDR3 is TGTGCCAGCAGCTTAGAGGCAGGCGCCCACGAGCAGTACTTC.